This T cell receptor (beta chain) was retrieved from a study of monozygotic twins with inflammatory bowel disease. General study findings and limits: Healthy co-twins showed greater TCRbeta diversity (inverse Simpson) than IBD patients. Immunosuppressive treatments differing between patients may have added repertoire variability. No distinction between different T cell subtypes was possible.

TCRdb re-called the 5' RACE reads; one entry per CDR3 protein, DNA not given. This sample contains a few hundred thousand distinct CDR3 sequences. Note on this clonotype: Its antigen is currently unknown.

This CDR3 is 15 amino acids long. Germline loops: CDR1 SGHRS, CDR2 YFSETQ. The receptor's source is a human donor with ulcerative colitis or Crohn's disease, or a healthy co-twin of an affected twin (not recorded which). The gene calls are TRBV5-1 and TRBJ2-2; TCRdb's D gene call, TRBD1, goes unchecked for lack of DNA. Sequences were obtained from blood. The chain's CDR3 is CASSSTGRNTGELFF.